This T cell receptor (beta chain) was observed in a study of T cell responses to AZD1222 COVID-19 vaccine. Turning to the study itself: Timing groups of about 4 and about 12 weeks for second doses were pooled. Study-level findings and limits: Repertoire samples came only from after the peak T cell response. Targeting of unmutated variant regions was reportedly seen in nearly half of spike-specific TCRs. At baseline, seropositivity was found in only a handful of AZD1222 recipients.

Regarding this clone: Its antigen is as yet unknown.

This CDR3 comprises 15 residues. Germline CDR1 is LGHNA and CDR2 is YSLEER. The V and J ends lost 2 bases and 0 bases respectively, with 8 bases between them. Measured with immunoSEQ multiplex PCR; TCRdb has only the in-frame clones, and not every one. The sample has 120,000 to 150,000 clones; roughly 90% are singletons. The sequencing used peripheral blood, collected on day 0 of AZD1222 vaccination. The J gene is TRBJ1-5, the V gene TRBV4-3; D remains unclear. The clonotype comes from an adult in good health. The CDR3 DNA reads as TGCGCCAGCAGCCAAAGGGTGGATAGCAATCAGCCCCAGCATTTT. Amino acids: CASSQRVDSNQPQHF.